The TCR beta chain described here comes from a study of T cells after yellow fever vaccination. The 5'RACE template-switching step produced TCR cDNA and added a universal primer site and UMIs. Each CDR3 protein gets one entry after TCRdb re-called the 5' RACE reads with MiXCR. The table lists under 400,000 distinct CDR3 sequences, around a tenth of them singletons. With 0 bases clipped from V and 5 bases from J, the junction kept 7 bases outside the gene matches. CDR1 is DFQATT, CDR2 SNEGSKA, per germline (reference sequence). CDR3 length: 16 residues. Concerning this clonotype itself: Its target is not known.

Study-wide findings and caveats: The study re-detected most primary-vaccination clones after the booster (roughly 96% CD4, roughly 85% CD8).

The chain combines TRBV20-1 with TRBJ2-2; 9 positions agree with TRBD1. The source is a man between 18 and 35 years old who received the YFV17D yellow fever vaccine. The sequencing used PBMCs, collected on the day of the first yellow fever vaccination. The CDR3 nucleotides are TGCAGTGCTAGAGATGGGAGGACAGGGGAGACCGGGGAGCTGTTTTTT. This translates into CSARDGRTGETGELFF.